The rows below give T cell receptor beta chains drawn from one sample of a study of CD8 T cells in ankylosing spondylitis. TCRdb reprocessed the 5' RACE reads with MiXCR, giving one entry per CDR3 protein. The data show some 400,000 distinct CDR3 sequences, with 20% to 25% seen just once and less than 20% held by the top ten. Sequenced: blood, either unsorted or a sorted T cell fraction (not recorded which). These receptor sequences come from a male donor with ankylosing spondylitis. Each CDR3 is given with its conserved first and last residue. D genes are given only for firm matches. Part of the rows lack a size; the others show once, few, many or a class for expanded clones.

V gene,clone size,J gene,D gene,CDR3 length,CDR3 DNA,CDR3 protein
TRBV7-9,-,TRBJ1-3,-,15,TGTGCCAGCAGCTCGAACAGGGCCCGCGGAAACACCATATATTTT,CASSSNRARGNTIYF
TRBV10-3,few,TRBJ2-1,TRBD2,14,TGTGCCATCACCCCCTTTCCGGCGGGAGGTGAGCAGTTCTTC,CAITPFPAGGEQFF
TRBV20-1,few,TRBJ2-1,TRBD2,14,TGCAGTGCTTTACTAGCGGGCTCCTACAATGAGCAGTTCTTC,CSALLAGSYNEQFF
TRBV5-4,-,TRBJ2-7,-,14,TGTGCCAGCAGCTTTCCAGGCTCGACCTACGAGCAGTACTTC,CASSFPGSTYEQYF
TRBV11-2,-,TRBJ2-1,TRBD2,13,TGTGCCAGCAGCTCAACCACTAGCGGCGAGCAGTTCTTC,CASSSTTSGEQFF
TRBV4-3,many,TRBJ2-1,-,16,TGCGCCAGCAGCCTATATGCCAGTGAATGGGGGAATGAGCAGTTCTTC,CASSLYASEWGNEQFF
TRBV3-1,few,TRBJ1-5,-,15,TGTGCCAGCAGCCAAGACCTCCAGAAGGGACAGCCCCAGCATTTT,CASSQDLQKGQPQHF
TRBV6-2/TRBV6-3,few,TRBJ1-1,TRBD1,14,TGTGCCAGCAGTGCCCCAGGGACAGCTTTCGGAGCTTTCTTT,CASSAPGTAFGAFF
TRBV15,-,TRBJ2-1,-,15,TGTGCCACCAGCAGAGACCCTGGGAATAACAATGAGCAGTTCTTC,CATSRDPGNNNEQFF
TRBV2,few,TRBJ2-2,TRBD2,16,TGTGCCAGCAGTCACAGGACTAGCGGGAGTCCCGGGGAGCTGTTTTTT,CASSHRTSGSPGELFF
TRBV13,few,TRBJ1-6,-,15,TGTGCCAGCAGCGACGGACCGGGACTCTTTTCACCCCTCCACTTT,CASSDGPGLFSPLHF
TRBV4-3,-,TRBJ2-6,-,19,TGCGCCAGCAGCCCAGGGACGCTAAGGGTCCTCTCTGGGGCCAACGTCCTGACTTTC,CASSPGTLRVLSGANVLTF
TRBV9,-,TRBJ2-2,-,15,TGTGCCAGCAGCGTAGGGGAAGGTTCCACCGGGGAGCTGTTTTTT,CASSVGEGSTGELFF
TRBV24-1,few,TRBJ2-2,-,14,TGTGCCGTGGCCGGACGGCGGAACACCGGGGAGCTGTTTTTT,CAVAGRRNTGELFF